This T cell receptor beta chain was recorded in a study of blood T cell repertoires in COVID-19. At the level of the study: The United States, Italy and Spain supplied acute and convalescent COVID-19 samples. T cells, B-cell-depleted T cells, or PBMCs supplied cDNA or gDNA.

Germline V gene lookup returns CDR1 SGHRS and CDR2 YFSETQ. V was shortened by 2 bases and J by 9 bases, with 18 bases between the two germline ends. The CDR3 covers 15 residues. Study processing details: Estimation of nucleated cell counts relied on the amplification of reference gene primers. Produced via immunoSEQ multiplex PCR; TCRdb's table is partial and in-frame only. D and trimming come from the DNA, and the V and J calls and clone size come from that table. This sample has 50,000 or so clones, with 75% to 90% found just once. The chain couples TRBV5-1 to TRBJ2-1; possible D gene TRBD1, 6 bases. This clonotype was obtained from a man aged 70-80 years with acute or convalescent COVID-19. The sequenced sample was peripheral blood. CDR3 in DNA: TGCGCCAGCAGCTTCCGGGACAACGGGTATACTGAGCAGTTCTTC. Its translation is CASSFRDNGYTEQFF.